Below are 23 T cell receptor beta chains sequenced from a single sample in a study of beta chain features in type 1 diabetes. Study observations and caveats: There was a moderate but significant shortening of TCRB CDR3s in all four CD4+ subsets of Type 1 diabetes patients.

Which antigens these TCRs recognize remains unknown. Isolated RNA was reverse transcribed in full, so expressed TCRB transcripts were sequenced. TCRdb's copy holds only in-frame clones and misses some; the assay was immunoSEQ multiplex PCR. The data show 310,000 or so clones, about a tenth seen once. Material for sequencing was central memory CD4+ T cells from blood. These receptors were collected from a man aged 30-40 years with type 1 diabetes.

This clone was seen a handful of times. CDR3 in amino acids: CASSTTRERYTF. CDR3 nucleotides: TGTGCCAGTAGCACGACCAGGGAACGCTACACCTTC. The rearrangement links TRBV19 to TRBJ1-2; tentative D call: TRBD1 (5 bases). CDR3 size: 12 residues. From germline, CDR1 is LNHDA and CDR2 SQIVND (reference sequence). The germline V and J ends were trimmed by 6 bases and 9 bases, with 14 bases remaining between them.

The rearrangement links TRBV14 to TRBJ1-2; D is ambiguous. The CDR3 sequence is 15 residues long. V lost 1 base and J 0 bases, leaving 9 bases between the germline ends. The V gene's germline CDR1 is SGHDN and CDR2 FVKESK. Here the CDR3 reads CASSQGGRANYGYTF. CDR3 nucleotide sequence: TGTGCCAGCAGCCAAGGCGGACGAGCTAACTATGGCTACACCTTC.

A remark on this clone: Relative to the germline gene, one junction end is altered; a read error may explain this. This CDR3 is CASSLKVGPEVHF. Here the CDR3 DNA reads TGTGCCAGCAGCTTAAAAGTCGGGCCAGAGGTGCACTTC. J is TRBJ2-7 and V is TRBV7-2; D is ambiguous. Germline loops: CDR1 SGHTA, CDR2 FQGNSA. This CDR3 is built from 13 residues.

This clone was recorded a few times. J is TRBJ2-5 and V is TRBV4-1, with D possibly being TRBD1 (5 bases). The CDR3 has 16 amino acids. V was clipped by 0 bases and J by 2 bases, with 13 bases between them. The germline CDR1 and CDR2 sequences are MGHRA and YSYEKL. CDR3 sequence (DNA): TGCGCCAGCAGCCAAGATCTTTTGGGGCAGCAAGAGACCCAGTACTTC. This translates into CASSQDLLGQQETQYF.

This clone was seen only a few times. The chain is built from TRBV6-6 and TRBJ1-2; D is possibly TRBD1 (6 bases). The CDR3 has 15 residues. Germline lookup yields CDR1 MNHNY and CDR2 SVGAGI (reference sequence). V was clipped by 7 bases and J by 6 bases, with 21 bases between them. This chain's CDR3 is CASIPSREGVNGYTF. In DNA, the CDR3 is TGTGCCAGCATTCCATCCCGGGAGGGGGTAAATGGCTACACCTTC.

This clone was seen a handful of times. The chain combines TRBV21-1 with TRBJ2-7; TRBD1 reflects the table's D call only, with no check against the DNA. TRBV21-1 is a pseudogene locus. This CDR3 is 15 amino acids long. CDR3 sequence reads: CASSKDRDSSYEQYF. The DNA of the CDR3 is TGTGCCAGCAGCAAAGATAGGGACAGTTCCTACGAGCAGTACTTC.

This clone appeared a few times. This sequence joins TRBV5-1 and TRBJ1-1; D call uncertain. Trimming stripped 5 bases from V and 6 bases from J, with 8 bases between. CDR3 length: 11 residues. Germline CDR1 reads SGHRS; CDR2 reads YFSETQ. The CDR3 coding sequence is TGCGCCAGCAGACAAGGGTCTGAAGCTTTCTTT. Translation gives CASRQGSEAFF.

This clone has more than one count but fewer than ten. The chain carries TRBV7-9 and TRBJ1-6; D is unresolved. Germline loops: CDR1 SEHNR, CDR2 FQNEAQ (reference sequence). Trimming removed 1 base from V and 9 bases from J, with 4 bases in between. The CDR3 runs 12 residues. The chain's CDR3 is CASSLVVSPLHF. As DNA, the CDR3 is TGTGCCAGCAGCTTAGTGGTTTCACCCCTCCACTTT.

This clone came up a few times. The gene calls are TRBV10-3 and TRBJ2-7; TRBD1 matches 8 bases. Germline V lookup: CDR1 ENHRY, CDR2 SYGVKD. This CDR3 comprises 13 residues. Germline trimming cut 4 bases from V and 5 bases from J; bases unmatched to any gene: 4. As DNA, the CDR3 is TGTGCCATCAGTGGGACAGGGATCCACGAGCAGTACTTC. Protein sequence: CAISGTGIHEQYF.

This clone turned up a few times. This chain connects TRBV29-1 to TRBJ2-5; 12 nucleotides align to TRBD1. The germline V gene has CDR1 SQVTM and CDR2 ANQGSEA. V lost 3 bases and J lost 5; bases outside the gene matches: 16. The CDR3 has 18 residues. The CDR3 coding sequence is TGCAGCGTTGATTCCAATCCGGGACAGGGGGCTTTCTGGGAGACCCAGTACTTC. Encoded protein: CSVDSNPGQGAFWETQYF.

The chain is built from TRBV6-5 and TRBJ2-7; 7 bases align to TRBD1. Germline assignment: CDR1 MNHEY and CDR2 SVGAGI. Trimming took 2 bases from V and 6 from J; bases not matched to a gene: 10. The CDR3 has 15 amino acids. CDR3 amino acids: CASSYTTGMPSEQYF. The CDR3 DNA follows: TGTGCCAGCAGTTACACGACAGGGATGCCCTCCGAGCAGTACTTC.

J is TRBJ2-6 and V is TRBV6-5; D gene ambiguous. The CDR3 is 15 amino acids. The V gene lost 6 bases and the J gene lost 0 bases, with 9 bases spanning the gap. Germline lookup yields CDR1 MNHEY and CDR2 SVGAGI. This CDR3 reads CASRARHSGANVLTF. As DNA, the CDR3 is TGTGCCAGCAGGGCTCGGCACTCTGGGGCCAACGTCCTGACTTTC.

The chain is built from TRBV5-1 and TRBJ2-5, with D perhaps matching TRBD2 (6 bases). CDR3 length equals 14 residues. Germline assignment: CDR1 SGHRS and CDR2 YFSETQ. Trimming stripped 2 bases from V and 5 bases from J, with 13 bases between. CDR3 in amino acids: CASSFGREAETQYF. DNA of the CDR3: TGCGCCAGCAGCTTCGGCAGGGAGGCGGAGACCCAGTACTTC.

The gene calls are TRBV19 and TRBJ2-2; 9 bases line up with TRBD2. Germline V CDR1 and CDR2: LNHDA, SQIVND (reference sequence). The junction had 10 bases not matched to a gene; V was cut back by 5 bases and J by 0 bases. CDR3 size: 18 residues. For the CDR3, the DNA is TGTGCCAGTAGTCTGCAAGAGCTAGCGGGGCCGAACACCGGGGAGCTGTTTTTT. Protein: CASSLQELAGPNTGELFF.

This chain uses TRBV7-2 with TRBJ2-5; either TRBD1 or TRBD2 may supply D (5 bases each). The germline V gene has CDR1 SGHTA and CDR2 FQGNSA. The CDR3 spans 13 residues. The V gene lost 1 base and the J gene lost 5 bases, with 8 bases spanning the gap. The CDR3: CASSLEEGETQYF. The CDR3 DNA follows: TGTGCCAGCAGCTTAGAAGAGGGGGAGACCCAGTACTTC. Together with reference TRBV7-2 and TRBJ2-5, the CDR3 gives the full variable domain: GAGVSQSPSNKVTEKGKDVELRCDPISGHTALYWYRQSLGQGLEFLIYFQGNSAPDKSGLPSDRFSAERTGGSVSTLTIQRTQQEDSAVYLCASSLEEGETQYFGPGTRLLVL.

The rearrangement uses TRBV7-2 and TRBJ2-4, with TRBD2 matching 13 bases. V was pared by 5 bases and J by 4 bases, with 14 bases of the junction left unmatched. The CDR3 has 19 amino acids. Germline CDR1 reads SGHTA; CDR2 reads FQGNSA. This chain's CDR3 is CASSPAGTSGDERKNIQYF. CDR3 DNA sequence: TGTGCCAGCAGCCCCGCCGGGACTAGCGGGGATGAGAGGAAAAACATTCAGTACTTC. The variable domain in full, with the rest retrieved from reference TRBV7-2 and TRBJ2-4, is GAGVSQSPSNKVTEKGKDVELRCDPISGHTALYWYRQSLGQGLEFLIYFQGNSAPDKSGLPSDRFSAERTGGSVSTLTIQRTQQEDSAVYLCASSPAGTSGDERKNIQYFGAGTRLSVL.

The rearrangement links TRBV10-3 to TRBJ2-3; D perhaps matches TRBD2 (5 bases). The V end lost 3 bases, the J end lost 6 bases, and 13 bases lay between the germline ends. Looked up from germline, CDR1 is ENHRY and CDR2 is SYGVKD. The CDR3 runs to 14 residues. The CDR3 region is CAISDAMGADTQYF. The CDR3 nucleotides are TGTGCCATCAGTGACGCCATGGGAGCGGATACGCAGTATTTT.

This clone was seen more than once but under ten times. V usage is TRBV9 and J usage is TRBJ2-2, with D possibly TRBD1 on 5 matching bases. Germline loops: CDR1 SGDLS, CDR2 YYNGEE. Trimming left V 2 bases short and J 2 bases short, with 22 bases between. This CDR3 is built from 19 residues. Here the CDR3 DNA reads TGTGCCAGCAGCGTGAGCCAAGGGGCGGCGAATCCAAACACCGGGGAGCTGTTTTTT. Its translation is CASSVSQGAANPNTGELFF.

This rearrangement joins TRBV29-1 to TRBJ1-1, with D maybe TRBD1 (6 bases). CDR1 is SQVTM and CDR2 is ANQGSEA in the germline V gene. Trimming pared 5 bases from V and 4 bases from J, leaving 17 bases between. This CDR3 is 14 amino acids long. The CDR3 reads CSVSPAGHGTEAFF. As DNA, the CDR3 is TGCAGCGTTTCCCCAGCGGGACATGGCACTGAAGCTTTCTTT.

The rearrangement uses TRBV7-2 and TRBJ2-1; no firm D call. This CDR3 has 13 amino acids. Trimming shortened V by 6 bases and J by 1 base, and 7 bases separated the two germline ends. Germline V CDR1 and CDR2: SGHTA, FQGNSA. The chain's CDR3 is CASSTSSYNEQFF. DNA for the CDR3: TGTGCCAGCAGTACCTCGTCCTACAATGAGCAGTTCTTC.

This CDR3 reads CASSSTRGNDEKLFF. As DNA, the CDR3 is TGTGCCAGCAGCTCAACGAGGGGTAACGATGAAAAACTGTTTTTT. The chain carries TRBV5-4 and TRBJ1-4, with a tentative D call TRBD1 (5 bases). With 3 bases removed from V and 6 bases from J, the gap between germline ends came to 15 bases. CDR3 length: 15 residues. In germline, CDR1 is SGHNT, CDR2 YYREEE (reference sequence).

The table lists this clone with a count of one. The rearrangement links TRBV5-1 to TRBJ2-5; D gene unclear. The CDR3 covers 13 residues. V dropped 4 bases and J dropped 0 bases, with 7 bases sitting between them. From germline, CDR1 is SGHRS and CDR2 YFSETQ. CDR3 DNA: TGCGCCAGCAGCCAAGGGCACCAAGAGACCCAGTACTTC. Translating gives CASSQGHQETQYF.

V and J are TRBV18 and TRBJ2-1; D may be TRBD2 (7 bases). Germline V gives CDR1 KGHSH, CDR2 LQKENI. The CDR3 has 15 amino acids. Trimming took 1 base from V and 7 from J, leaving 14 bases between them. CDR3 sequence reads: CASSPRRGAENEQFF. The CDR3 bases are TGTGCCAGCTCACCACGCCGGGGGGCAGAGAATGAGCAGTTCTTC.